This entry lists 30 T cell receptor beta chains sequenced from one sample in a study of blood T cell repertoires in COVID-19. TCRdb's copy holds only in-frame clones and misses some; the assay was immunoSEQ multiplex PCR. Of approximately 170,000 clones listed, 89% were seen once; the top ten hold under 0.85%. The sample comprised PBMCs or T cells enriched from blood (not recorded which). Source of these receptors: a young woman who had recovered from COVID-19.

This chain joins TRBV28 and TRBJ1-4; D may be TRBD1 (5 bases). V was pared by 5 bases and J by 8 bases, with 18 bases between. Germline CDR1 reads MDHEN; CDR2 reads SYDVKM. The CDR3 has 15 residues. CDR3 DNA: TGTGCCAGCAGTGCTGTTGGGGGGAGGTCAGAAAAACTGTTTTTT. Its protein product is CASSAVGGRSEKLFF. Based on the CDR3 plus reference TRBV28 and TRBJ1-4, the full variable domain is DVKVTQSSRYLVKRTGEKVFLECVQDMDHENMFWYRQDPGLGLRLIYFSYDVKMKEKGDIPEGYSVSREKKERFSLILESASTNQTSMYLCASSAVGGRSEKLFFGSGTQLSVL.

The chain combines TRBV29-1 with TRBJ2-7, with 11 bases lining up with TRBD2. The CDR3 is 18 amino acids. The germline V gene encodes CDR1 SQVTM and CDR2 ANQGSEA. The V gene end was trimmed by 3 bases and the J gene end by 6 bases; junction bases not matched to a gene: 19. The CDR3 spells CSVEFATSGSLMASEQYF. For the CDR3, the DNA is TGCAGCGTTGAGTTCGCCACTAGCGGGAGTTTAATGGCGAGCGAGCAGTACTTC.

The V call is TRBV24-1, the J call TRBJ2-3, with TRBD2 identical over 9 bases. CDR3 size: 16 residues. From germline, CDR1 is KGHDR and CDR2 SFDVKD. V lost 4 bases to trimming and J lost 0 bases; unmatched junction nucleotides: 4. CDR3 sequence reads: CATSDSSGVSTDTQYF. In nucleotides, the CDR3 is TGTGCCACCAGTGACTCTAGCGGGGTTAGCACAGATACGCAGTATTTT.

This chain connects TRBV19 to TRBJ1-2; 7 bases map to TRBD1. The CDR3 contains 15 residues. Per germline, CDR1 LNHDA and CDR2 SQIVND (reference sequence). After removal of 4 bases from V and 4 bases from J, the junction contained 9 bases not matched to a gene. The chain's CDR3 is CASSKRGDSAYGYTF. The CDR3 DNA sequence: TGTGCCAGTAGTAAAAGGGGGGACAGCGCCTATGGCTACACCTTC. The whole variable domain, filled in from reference TRBV19 and TRBJ1-2, reads DGGITQSPKYLFRKEGQNVTLSCEQNLNHDAMYWYRQDPGQGLRLIYYSQIVNDFQKGDIAEGYSVSREKKESFPLTVTSAQKNPTAFYLCASSKRGDSAYGYTFGSGTRLTVV.

The chain links TRBV7-9 to TRBJ2-3; TRBD2 aligns across 9 bases. Germline values: CDR1 SEHNR, CDR2 FQNEAQ (reference sequence). This CDR3 is built from 13 residues. Germline trimming cut 5 bases from V and 7 bases from J; bases unmatched to any gene: 4. CDR3 sequence reads: CASSAGTSNTQYF. The CDR3 nucleotides read TGTGCCAGCAGCGCGGGGACTAGCAATACGCAGTATTTT.

The V gene is TRBV27, the J gene TRBJ2-5, with 16 bases fitting TRBD2. CDR1 MNHEY and CDR2 SMNVEV come from the germline V gene (reference sequence). Germline trimming cut 6 bases from V and 4 bases from J; bases unmatched to any gene: 8. The CDR3 has 17 residues. CDR3 coding DNA: TGTGCCAGCAGCCCGGGACTAGCGGGAGGGCCCTCAGAGACCCAGTACTTC. It encodes CASSPGLAGGPSETQYF.

The chain couples TRBV7-8 to TRBJ2-7, with D tentatively TRBD2 (6 bases). Germline assignment: CDR1 SGHVS and CDR2 FQNEAQ. Between the trimmed V and J ends, which lost 7 bases and 1 base, there was a span of 20 bases. The CDR3 contains 16 residues. Here the CDR3 reads CASTTLAELLSYEQYF. As DNA, the CDR3 is TGTGCCAGCACTACGTTAGCGGAACTGTTATCCTACGAGCAGTACTTC.

J is TRBJ2-1 and V is TRBV7-9; TRBD2 is a possible D gene (6 bases). The CDR3 is 16 residues long. Germline loops: CDR1 SEHNR, CDR2 FQNEAQ (reference sequence). Trimming cost V 0 bases and J 10 bases, with 19 bases left between them. The CDR3: CASSLALHSPRGEQFF. The CDR3 bases are TGTGCCAGCAGCTTAGCGCTCCATTCCCCGCGGGGCGAGCAGTTCTTC.

J is TRBJ1-2 and V is TRBV13, with 9 bases matching TRBD1. CDR3 length: 17 amino acids. Losses at the gene ends were 6 bases for V and 0 bases for J; bases not matched to a gene: 11. Germline CDR1 PRHDT, CDR2 FYEKMQ (reference sequence). The CDR3 sequence: CASSSDTGTGSNYGYTF. The CDR3 nucleotides read TGTGCCAGCAGTTCCGATACCGGGACAGGGTCTAACTATGGCTACACCTTC.

The chain recombines TRBV5-1 with TRBJ1-6; 10 bases align to TRBD1. The CDR3 sequence is 14 residues long. The germline CDR1 and CDR2 sequences are SGHRS and YFSETQ. Unmatched junction bases numbered 5, after V lost 4 bases and J lost 10 bases. Written as DNA, the CDR3 is TGCGCCAGCAGCCCCGGGACAGGGGTGTCACCCCTCCACTTT. Protein sequence: CASSPGTGVSPLHF.

The gene calls are TRBV18 and TRBJ1-2; tentatively, D is TRBD1 (6 bases). CDR3 length: 14 residues. The V gene lost 0 bases and the J gene lost 3 bases, with 8 bases spanning the gap. CDR1 and CDR2 (germline): KGHSH, LQKENI. CDR3 sequence reads: CASSPPPGDYGYTF. The CDR3 DNA sequence: TGTGCCAGCTCACCACCGCCAGGGGACTATGGCTACACCTTC.

V gene TRBV5-6 combines with J gene TRBJ2-7; the match to TRBD2 covers 7 bases. Germline-derived CDR1 and CDR2 are SGHDT and YYEEEE. Trimming removed 0 bases from V and 5 bases from J; junction bases left unmatched: 8. The CDR3 spans 15 residues. The CDR3 protein is CASSLGPAGEHEQYF. DNA of the CDR3: TGTGCCAGCAGCTTGGGTCCGGCGGGAGAACACGAGCAGTACTTC.

This chain links TRBV9 with TRBJ2-3, with TRBD2 matching 7 bases. The CDR3 sequence is 14 residues long. Germline CDR1 and CDR2: SGDLS and YYNGEE. The ends lost 7 bases at V and 2 bases at J; junction bases unmatched: 7. CDR3 sequence (DNA): TGTGCCAGCCGAAAGCGGGAAGCCACAGATACGCAGTATTTT. Encoded protein: CASRKREATDTQYF.

The chain joins TRBV6-5 to TRBJ1-6; 9 bases are a match to TRBD1. The CDR3 is 15 amino acids. Germline V gene sequence: CDR1 MNHEY, CDR2 SVGAGI. Trimming took 6 bases from V and 10 from J; bases not matched to a gene: 10. This CDR3 reads CASSRGQGTGSPLHF. CDR3 DNA sequence: TGTGCCAGCAGCCGCGGACAGGGGACTGGATCACCCCTCCACTTT.

This chain connects TRBV11-1 to TRBJ2-7; TRBD1 matches 7 bases. The germline V gene has CDR1 SGHAT and CDR2 FQDESV (reference sequence). Germline trimming cut 1 base from V and 0 bases from J; bases unmatched to any gene: 3. The CDR3 totals 15 residues. The CDR3 loop reads CASSLEQGSSYEQYF. The CDR3 DNA sequence: TGTGCCAGCAGCTTAGAACAGGGGTCCTCCTACGAGCAGTACTTC. Supplemented by reference TRBV11-1 and TRBJ2-7, the full variable domain reads EAEVAQSPRYKITEKSQAVAFWCDPISGHATLYWYRQILGQGPELLVQFQDESVVDDSQLPKDRFSAERLKGVDSTLKIQPAELGDSAMYLCASSLEQGSSYEQYFGPGTRLTVT.

The V and J genes are TRBV23-1 and TRBJ2-1; a possible D gene is TRBD2 (5 bases). TRBV23-1 qualifies as an ORF whose function is uncertain. This CDR3 comprises 17 residues. Deletions cut 7 bases from V and 8 bases from J, with 27 bases between. The CDR3 bases are TGCGCCAGCACCCCCTGGCCCGGGGTCCTTAGAGGTGATGAGCAGTTCTTC. Translation gives CASTPWPGVLRGDEQFF.

The chain recombines TRBV4-1 with TRBJ2-1; possibly TRBD1 for D (5 bases). The V end lost 4 bases, the J end lost 9 bases, and 22 bases lay between the germline ends. This CDR3 spans 16 amino acids. Per the germline V gene, CDR1 is MGHRA and CDR2 is YSYEKL. DNA of the CDR3: TGCGCCAGCAGCCCGCTGGGGCACTCAAGCGACGGTGAGCAGTTCTTC. Translation: CASSPLGHSSDGEQFF.

This rearrangement joins TRBV11-2 to TRBJ1-3; 9 nucleotides agree with TRBD1. The CDR3 runs to 15 residues. Trimming took 5 bases from V and 4 from J; bases not matched to a gene: 6. From germline, CDR1 is SGHAT and CDR2 FQNNGV. The CDR3 protein is CASSARDRVGNTIYF. The CDR3 DNA reads as TGTGCCAGCAGCGCCCGGGACAGGGTAGGAAACACCATATATTTT.

This clone was observed once. J is TRBJ2-2 and V is TRBV7-8, with 11 bases matching TRBD2. This CDR3 is built from 15 residues. Losses at the gene ends were 6 bases for V and 6 bases for J; bases not matched to a gene: 6. Looked up from germline, CDR1 is SGHVS and CDR2 is FQNEAQ. CDR3 in DNA: TGTGCCAGCAGACGCACTAGCGGGAGTCCCGGGGAGCTGTTTTTT. It yields the protein CASRRTSGSPGELFF.

The chain uses TRBV7-9 and TRBJ2-7; the match to TRBD2 covers 8 bases. In germline, CDR1 is SEHNR, CDR2 FQNEAQ (reference sequence). CDR3 length: 16 amino acids. V lost 6 bases and J lost 1; bases outside the gene matches: 11. The CDR3 nucleotides read TGTGCCAGCAGTTCCACTCCTACTAGCGGTTCCTACGAGCAGTACTTC. Protein sequence: CASSSTPTSGSYEQYF.

The chain carries TRBV5-4 and TRBJ2-1; D possibly corresponds to TRBD1 (7 bases). The V gene lost 5 bases and the J gene lost 5 bases, with 17 bases spanning the gap. The CDR3 contains 15 residues. Germline V gene data show CDR1 as SGHNT and CDR2 as YYREEE (reference sequence). The CDR3 sequence is CASRRRQGGDNEQFF. CDR3 nucleotide sequence: TGTGCCAGCAGGCGAAGACAGGGAGGAGACAATGAGCAGTTCTTC.

The V call is TRBV5-4, the J call TRBJ1-6; D perhaps matches TRBD1 (6 bases). V was cut by 0 bases and J by 7 bases, with 14 bases left in between. There are 16 residues in the CDR3. CDR1 is SGHNT, CDR2 YYREEE, per germline (reference sequence). The CDR3 here is CASSLAQGRVNSPLHF. The DNA for the CDR3 is TGTGCCAGCAGCTTGGCACAGGGTCGAGTGAATTCACCCCTCCACTTT.

The CDR3 DNA follows: TGTGCCAGCAGCCCAAGACAGGCAGGGCCCTACGAGCAGTACTTC. Its protein product is CASSPRQAGPYEQYF. V is TRBV11-2 and J is TRBJ2-7, with D possibly TRBD1 on 6 matching bases. V lost 5 bases to trimming and J lost 2 bases, with 16 bases between them. This CDR3 has 15 amino acids. Germline loops: CDR1 SGHAT, CDR2 FQNNGV.

The chain has TRBV10-3 and TRBJ2-7; TRBD1 matches 8 bases. Unmatched junction bases numbered 8, after V lost 2 bases and J lost 5 bases. Per the germline V gene, CDR1 is ENHRY and CDR2 is SYGVKD. The CDR3 totals 15 residues. As DNA, the CDR3 is TGTGCCATCAGTGAGGTGTACAGGGGGAGGCACGAGCAGTACTTC. This gives the protein CAISEVYRGRHEQYF.

V and J are TRBV9 and TRBJ1-1, with a tentative D call TRBD1 (5 bases). The germline V gene has CDR1 SGDLS and CDR2 YYNGEE. This CDR3 spans 13 amino acids. V was trimmed by 4 bases and J by 1 base, leaving 8 bases between them. The CDR3 sequence: CASSTTGNTEAFF. The CDR3 DNA follows: TGTGCCAGCAGCACAACAGGGAACACTGAAGCTTTCTTT.

The chain carries TRBV5-1 and TRBJ2-3; D uncertain. The CDR3 is 14 amino acids. The ends were cut back, 2 bases at V and 0 bases at J, with 7 bases in the middle. From germline, CDR1 is SGHRS and CDR2 YFSETQ. For the CDR3, the DNA is TGCGCCAGCAGCTTTTCGTCTAGCACAGATACGCAGTATTTT. This sequence encodes CASSFSSSTDTQYF.

CDR3 bases: TGTGCCAGCAGCTTGTTACAGGGGGCCTATGAGCAGTTCTTC. Protein sequence: CASSLLQGAYEQFF. The gene calls are TRBV5-6 and TRBJ2-1, with TRBD1 matching over 9 bases. V was clipped by 1 base and J by 8 bases; unmatched bases: 4. The CDR3 loop spans 14 amino acids. The germline CDR1 and CDR2 sequences are SGHDT and YYEEEE.

The chain couples TRBV5-4 to TRBJ2-7, with 7 positions matching TRBD1. Unmatched junction bases numbered 9, after V lost 4 bases and J lost 5 bases. The CDR3 consists of 14 residues. Germline V gene sequence: CDR1 SGHNT, CDR2 YYREEE (reference sequence). The CDR3 DNA reads TGTGCCAGCAGCCCTTCGACAGGGCGCGACGAGCAGTACTTC. Amino acids: CASSPSTGRDEQYF. The whole variable domain, filled in from reference TRBV5-4 and TRBJ2-7, reads ETGVTQSPTHLIKTRGQQVTLRCSSQSGHNTVSWYQQALGQGPQFIFQYYREEENGRGNFPPRFSGLQFPNYSSELNVNALELDDSALYLCASSPSTGRDEQYFGPGTRLTVT.

The gene calls are TRBV1 and TRBJ2-2; the D call in the table, TRBD2, was not verified against the DNA. TRBV1 counts as a pseudogene. This CDR3 has 16 amino acids. Written as DNA, the CDR3 is TGCACCAGCAGCCAGAGCGGGAGGAAAAACACCGGGGAGCTGTTTTTT. Protein: CTSSQSGRKNTGELFF.

The chain links TRBV7-9 to TRBJ1-1; D unresolved. CDR1 and CDR2 (germline): SEHNR, FQNEAQ (reference sequence). The CDR3 runs 12 residues. V lost 6 bases, J lost 8 bases, and 13 bases lay in between. The CDR3 region is CASSYPRPEAFF. The CDR3 coding sequence is TGTGCCAGCAGTTACCCGAGGCCAGAAGCTTTCTTT. Full variable domain (remainder filled in from reference TRBV7-9 and TRBJ1-1): DTGVSQNPRHKITKRGQNVTFRCDPISEHNRLYWYRQTLGQGPEFLTYFQNEAQLEKSRLLSDRFSAERPKGSFSTLEIQRTEQGDSAMYLCASSYPRPEAFFGQGTRLTVV.